This entry features one T cell receptor (beta chain) sequence. TCRdb passed the RT-PCR reads through MiXCR, listing each CDR3 protein once. The table lists hundreds of thousands of distinct CDR3 sequences, over 12% of them singletons. Per germline, CDR1 KGHDR and CDR2 SFDVKD. V lost 0 bases and J 4 bases, leaving 12 bases between the germline ends. The CDR3 totals 16 residues. The source is a female donor in good health, serving as a healthy control. The rearrangement joins TRBV24-1 to TRBJ2-1; possible D gene TRBD2, 6 bases. The sequenced sample consisted of memory CD4+ T cells from blood. The CDR3 sequence is CATSDLPRGTYNEQFF. The CDR3 DNA is TGTGCCACCAGTGATTTGCCCCGGGGGACTTACAATGAGCAGTTCTTC.